This is a list of T cell receptor beta chains from one sample in a study of cytomegalovirus exposure and HLA in healthy donors. TCRdb's copy holds only in-frame clones and misses some; the assay was immunoSEQ multiplex PCR. The sample holds some 120,000 clones, roughly 74% seen once. Material: PBMCs. Receptor source: a woman aged 50 to 60 in good health and CMV-seropositive. CDR3s include the opening cysteine and the closing phenylalanine or tryptophan. A D gene is named only where the DNA matches it firmly. Not all rows give a size; the values are once, few, many and, for expanded clones, a class.

cdr3_aa	cdr3_nt	d_call	clone_size	j_call	cdr3_length	v_call
CASSTGPVDTQYF	TGTGCCAGCTCGACAGGGCCCGTGGATACGCAGTATTTT	TRBD1	NA	TRBJ2-3	13	TRBV6-4
CASSQLGQGVETQYF	TGCGCCAGCAGCCAACTTGGACAGGGAGTTGAGACCCAGTACTTC	TRBD1	NA	TRBJ2-5	15	TRBV4-1
CASSGTRGSGTGELFF	TGTGCCAGCAGCGGTACGCGGGGGTCGGGCACCGGGGAGCTGTTTTTT	TRBD2	NA	TRBJ2-2	16	TRBV2
CASSLQGGFVSYEQYF	TGCGCCAGCAGCTTACAGGGGGGATTTGTTTCCTACGAGCAGTACTTC	TRBD1	NA	TRBJ2-7	16	TRBV5-1
CASRPGHGAEPQHF	TGCGCCAGCAGACCTGGACATGGGGCCGAGCCCCAGCATTTT	NA	once	TRBJ1-5	14	TRBV5-1
CASSSGPLEKLFF	TGTGCCAGCAGCTCCGGTCCACTGGAAAAACTGTTTTTT	NA	NA	TRBJ1-4	13	TRBV7-2
CASSLARQGNYGYTF	TGTGCCAGCAGCTTAGCTCGACAGGGAAACTATGGCTACACCTTC	TRBD1	NA	TRBJ1-2	15	TRBV11-3
CASRPSSNNYEQYF	TGCGCCAGCAGGCCGTCTAGTAATAACTACGAGCAGTACTTC	NA	NA	TRBJ2-7	14	TRBV4-1
CASSEALYGRETQYF	TGTGCCAGCAGTGAAGCGCTCTATGGGAGGGAGACCCAGTACTTC	NA	NA	TRBJ2-5	15	TRBV6-1
CASSWAPSPSGNTIYF	TGTGCCAGCAGCTGGGCCCCCAGCCCCTCTGGAAACACCATATATTTT	NA	few	TRBJ1-3	16	TRBV5-4
CASSVEGAGGTEAFF	TGTGCCAGCAGCGTGGAGGGGGCGGGGGGCACTGAAGCTTTCTTT	TRBD1	NA	TRBJ1-1	15	TRBV9
CSVEEWTSGGPNTGELFF	TGCAGCGTTGAAGAATGGACTAGCGGGGGTCCGAACACCGGGGAGCTGTTTTTT	TRBD2	NA	TRBJ2-2	18	TRBV29-1
CASSNRAETQYF	TGTGCCAGTAGTAACAGGGCGGAGACCCAGTACTTC	NA	NA	TRBJ2-5	12	TRBV19
CASSDQGTGANVLTF	TGTGCCAGCAGTGACCAGGGGACTGGGGCCAACGTCCTGACTTTC	NA	few	TRBJ2-6	15	TRBV25-1
CAGATMGTDTQYF	TGTGCCGGGGCCACTATGGGCACAGATACGCAGTATTTT	NA	few	TRBJ2-3	13	TRBV7-9
CASSSTGTGASPLHF	TGTGCCAGCAGCTCCACCGGGACAGGGGCTTCACCCCTCCACTTT	TRBD1	few	TRBJ1-6	15	TRBV5-4